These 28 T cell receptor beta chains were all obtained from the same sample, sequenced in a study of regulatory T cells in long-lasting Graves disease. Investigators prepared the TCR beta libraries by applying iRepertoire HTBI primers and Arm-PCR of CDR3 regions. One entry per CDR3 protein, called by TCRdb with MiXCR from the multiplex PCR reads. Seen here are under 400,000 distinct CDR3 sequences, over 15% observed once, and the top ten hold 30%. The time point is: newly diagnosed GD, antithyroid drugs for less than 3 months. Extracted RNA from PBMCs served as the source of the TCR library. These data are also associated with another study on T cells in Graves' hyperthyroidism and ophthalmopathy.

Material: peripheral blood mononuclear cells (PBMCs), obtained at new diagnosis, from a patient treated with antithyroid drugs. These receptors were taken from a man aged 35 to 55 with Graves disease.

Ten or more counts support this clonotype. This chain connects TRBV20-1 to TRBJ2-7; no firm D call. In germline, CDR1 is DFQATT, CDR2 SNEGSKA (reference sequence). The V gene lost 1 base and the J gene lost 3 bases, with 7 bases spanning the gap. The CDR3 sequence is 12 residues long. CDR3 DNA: TGCAGTGCTAGAGGTTCCATCTACGAGCAGTACTTC. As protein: CSARGSIYEQYF.

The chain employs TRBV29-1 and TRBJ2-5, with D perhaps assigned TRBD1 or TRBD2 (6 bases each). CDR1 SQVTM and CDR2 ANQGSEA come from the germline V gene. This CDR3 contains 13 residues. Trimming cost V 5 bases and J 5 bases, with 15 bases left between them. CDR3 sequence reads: CSVQWGADETQYF. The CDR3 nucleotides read TGCAGCGTTCAGTGGGGGGCCGATGAGACCCAGTACTTC. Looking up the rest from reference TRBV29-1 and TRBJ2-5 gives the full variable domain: SAVISQKPSRDICQRGTSLTIQCQVDSQVTMMFWYRQQPGQSLTLIATANQGSEATYESGFVIDKFPISRPNLTFSTLTVSNMSPEDSSIYLCSVQWGADETQYFGPGTRLLVL.

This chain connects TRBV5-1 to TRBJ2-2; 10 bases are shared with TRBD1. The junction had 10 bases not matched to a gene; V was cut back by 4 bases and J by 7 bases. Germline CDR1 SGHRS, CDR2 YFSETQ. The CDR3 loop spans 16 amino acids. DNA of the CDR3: TGCGCCAGCAGCCCCCCGGGACAGGGGACGATCGGGGAGCTGTTTTTT. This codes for CASSPPGQGTIGELFF.

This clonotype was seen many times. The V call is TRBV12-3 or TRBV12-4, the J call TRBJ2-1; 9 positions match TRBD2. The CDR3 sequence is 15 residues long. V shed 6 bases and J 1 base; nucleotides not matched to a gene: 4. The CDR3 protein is CASSALAGSYNEQFF. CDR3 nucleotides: TGTGCCAGCAGCGCTCTAGCGGGGTCCTACAATGAGCAGTTCTTC.

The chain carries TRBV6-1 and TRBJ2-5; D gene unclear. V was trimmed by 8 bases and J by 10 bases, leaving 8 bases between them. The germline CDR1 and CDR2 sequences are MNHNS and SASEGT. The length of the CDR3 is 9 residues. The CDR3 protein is CASPEFQYF. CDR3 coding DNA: TGTGCCAGCCCGGAATTCCAGTACTTC.

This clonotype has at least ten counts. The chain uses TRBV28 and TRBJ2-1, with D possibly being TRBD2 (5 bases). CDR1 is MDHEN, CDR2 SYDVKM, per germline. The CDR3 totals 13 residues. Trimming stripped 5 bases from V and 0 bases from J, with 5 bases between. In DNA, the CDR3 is TGTGCCAGCAGTGGGAGCTCCTACAATGAGCAGTTCTTC. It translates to CASSGSSYNEQFF.

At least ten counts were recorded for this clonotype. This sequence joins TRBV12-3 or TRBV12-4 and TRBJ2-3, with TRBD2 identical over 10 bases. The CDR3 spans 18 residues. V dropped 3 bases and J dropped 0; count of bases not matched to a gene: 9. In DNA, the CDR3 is TGTGCCAGCAGTTTGGGGAGCGGGGGGGACCCCAGCACAGATACGCAGTATTTT. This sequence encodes CASSLGSGGDPSTDTQYF.

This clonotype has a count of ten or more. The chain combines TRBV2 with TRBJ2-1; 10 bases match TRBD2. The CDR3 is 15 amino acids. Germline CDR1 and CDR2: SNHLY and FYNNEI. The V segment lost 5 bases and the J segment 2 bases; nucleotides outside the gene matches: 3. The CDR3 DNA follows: TGTGCCAGCAGTAGGACTAGCGGAGCCTACAATGAGCAGTTCTTC. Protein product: CASSRTSGAYNEQFF. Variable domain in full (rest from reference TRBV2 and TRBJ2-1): EPEVTQTPSHQVTQMGQEVILRCVPISNHLYFYWYRQILGQKVEFLVSFYNNEISEKSEIFDDQFSVERPDGSNFTLKIRSTKLEDSAMYFCASSRTSGAYNEQFFGPGTRLTVL.

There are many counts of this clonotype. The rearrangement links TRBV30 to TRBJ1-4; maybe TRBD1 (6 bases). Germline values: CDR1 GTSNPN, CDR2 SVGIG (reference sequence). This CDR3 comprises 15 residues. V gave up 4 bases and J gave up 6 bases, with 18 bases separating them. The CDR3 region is CAWTKTGTNYEKLFF. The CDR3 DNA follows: TGTGCCTGGACGAAAACAGGGACAAATTATGAAAAACTGTTTTTT.

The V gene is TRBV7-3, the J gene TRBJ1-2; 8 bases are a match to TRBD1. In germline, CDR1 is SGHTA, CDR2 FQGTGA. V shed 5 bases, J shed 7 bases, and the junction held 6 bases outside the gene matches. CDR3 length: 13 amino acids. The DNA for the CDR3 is TGTGCCAGCAGCCTTGGACAGGGCACTGGCTACACCTTC. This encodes CASSLGQGTGYTF. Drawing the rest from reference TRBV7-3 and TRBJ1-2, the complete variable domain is GAGVSQTPSNKVTEKGKYVELRCDPISGHTALYWYRQSLGQGPEFLIYFQGTGAADDSGLPNDRFFAVRPEGSVSTLKIQRTERGDSAVYLCASSLGQGTGYTFGSGTRLTVV.

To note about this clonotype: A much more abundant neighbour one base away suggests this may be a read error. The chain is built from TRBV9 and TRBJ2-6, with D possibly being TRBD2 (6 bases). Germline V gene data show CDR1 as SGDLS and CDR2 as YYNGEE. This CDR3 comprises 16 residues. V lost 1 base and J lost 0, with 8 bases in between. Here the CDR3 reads CASSVRGSSGANVLTF. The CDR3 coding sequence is TGTGCCAGCAGCGTACGGGGGAGCTCTGGGGCCAACGTCCTGACTTTC.

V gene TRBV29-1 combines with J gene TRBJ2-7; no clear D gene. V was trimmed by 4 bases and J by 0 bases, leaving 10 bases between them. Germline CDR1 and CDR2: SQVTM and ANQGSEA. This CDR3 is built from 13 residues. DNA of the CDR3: TGCAGCGTTGGGGGTCAGGCCTCCTACGAGCAGTACTTC. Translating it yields CSVGGQASYEQYF.

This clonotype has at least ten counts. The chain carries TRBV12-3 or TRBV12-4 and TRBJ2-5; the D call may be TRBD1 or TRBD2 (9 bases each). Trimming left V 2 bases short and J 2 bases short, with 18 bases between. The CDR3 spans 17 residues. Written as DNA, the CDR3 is TGTGCCAGCAGTTTAATGGCTAGCGGGACAGGGCAAGAGACCCAGTACTTC. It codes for CASSLMASGTGQETQYF.

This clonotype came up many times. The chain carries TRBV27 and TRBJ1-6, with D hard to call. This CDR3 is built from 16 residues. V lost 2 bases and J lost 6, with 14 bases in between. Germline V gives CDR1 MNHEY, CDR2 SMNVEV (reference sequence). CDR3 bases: TGTGCCAGCAGTTTAAATGCCGGGATTCTTAATTCACCCCTCCACTTT. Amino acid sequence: CASSLNAGILNSPLHF.

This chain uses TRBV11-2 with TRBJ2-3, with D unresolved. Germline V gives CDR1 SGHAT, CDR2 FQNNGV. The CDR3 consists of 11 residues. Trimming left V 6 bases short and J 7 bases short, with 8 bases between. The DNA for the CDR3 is TGTGCCAGCAGTCACGGCAATACGCAGTATTTT. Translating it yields CASSHGNTQYF.

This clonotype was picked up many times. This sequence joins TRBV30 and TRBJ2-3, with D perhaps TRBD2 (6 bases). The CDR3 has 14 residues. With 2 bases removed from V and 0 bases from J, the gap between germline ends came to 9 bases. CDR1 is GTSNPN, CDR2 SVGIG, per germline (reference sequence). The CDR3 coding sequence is TGTGCCTGGAGTTGGGCGGGGAGCACAGATACGCAGTATTTT. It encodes CAWSWAGSTDTQYF.

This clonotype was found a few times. The CDR3 DNA is TGTGCCAGCAGTGTCACAGGGAGGCAGACCCAGTACTTC. Encoded protein: CASSVTGRQTQYF. The V call is TRBV12-3 or TRBV12-4, the J call TRBJ2-5; the D gene could be TRBD1 or TRBD2 (6 bases each). The CDR3 covers 13 residues. V was cut by 5 bases and J by 6 bases, with 13 bases left in between.

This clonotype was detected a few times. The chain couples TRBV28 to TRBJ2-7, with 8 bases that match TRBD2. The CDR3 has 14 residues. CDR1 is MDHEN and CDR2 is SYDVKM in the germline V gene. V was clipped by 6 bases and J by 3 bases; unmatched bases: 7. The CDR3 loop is CASSSGGGGYEQYF. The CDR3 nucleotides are TGTGCCAGCAGCTCGGGGGGGGGAGGCTACGAGCAGTACTTC.

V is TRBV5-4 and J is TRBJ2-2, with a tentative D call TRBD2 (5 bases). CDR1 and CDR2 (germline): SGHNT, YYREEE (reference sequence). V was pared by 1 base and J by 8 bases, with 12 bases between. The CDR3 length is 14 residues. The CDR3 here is CASSLRGIGGELFF. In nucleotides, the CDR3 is TGTGCCAGCAGCTTGCGAGGGATCGGGGGGGAGCTGTTTTTT.

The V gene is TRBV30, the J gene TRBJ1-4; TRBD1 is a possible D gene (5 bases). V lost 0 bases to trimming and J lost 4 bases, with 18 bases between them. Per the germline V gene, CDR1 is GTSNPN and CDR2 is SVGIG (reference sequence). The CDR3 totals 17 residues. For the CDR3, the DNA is TGTGCCTGGAGTGTAAGGGCATCGCCAGGGCTTAATGAAAAACTGTTTTTT. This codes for CAWSVRASPGLNEKLFF.

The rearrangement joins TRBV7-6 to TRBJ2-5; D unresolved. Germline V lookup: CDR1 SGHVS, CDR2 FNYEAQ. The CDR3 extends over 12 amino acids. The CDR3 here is CAVKGSEETQYF. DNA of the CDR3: TGTGCGGTTAAGGGATCGGAGGAGACCCAGTACTTC.

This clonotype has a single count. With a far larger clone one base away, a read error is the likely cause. The CDR3 nucleotides are TGTGCCAGCAGCTTGGGACTAGCGGGGGCCTACAATGAGCAGTACTTC. Protein product: CASSLGLAGAYNEQYF. This sequence joins TRBV11-2 and TRBJ2-7; 14 bases align to TRBD2. CDR1 is SGHAT, CDR2 FQNNGV, per germline. The CDR3 spans 16 residues. V gave up 3 bases and J gave up 7 bases; unmatched junction bases: 8.

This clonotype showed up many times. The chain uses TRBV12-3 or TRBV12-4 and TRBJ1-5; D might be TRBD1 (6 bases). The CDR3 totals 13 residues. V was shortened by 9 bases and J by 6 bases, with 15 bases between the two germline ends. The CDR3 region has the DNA TGTGCCAGTCTGAGAGGGGGAGGTCAGCCCCAGCATTTT. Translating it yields CASLRGGGQPQHF.

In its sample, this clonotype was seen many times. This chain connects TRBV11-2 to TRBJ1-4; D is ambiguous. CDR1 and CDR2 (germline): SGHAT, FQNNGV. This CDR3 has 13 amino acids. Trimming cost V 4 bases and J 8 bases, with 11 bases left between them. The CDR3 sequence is CASSSRRVEKLFF. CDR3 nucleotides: TGTGCCAGCAGCTCGCGGCGGGTCGAAAAACTGTTTTTT.

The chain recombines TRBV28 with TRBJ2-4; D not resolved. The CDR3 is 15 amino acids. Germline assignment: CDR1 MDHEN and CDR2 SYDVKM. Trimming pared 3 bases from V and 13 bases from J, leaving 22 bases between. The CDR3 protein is CASSFSDSGRSEQYF. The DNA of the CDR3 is TGTGCCAGCAGTTTTTCCGACTCTGGCAGGTCTGAGCAGTACTTC.

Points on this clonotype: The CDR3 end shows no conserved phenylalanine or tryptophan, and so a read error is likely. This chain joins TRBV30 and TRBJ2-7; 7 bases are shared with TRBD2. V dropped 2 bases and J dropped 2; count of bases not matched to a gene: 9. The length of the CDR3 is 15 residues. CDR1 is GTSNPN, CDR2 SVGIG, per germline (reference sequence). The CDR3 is CAWSRWRGSPYEQYL. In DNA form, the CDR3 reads TGTGCCTGGAGTAGATGGCGGGGGTCCCCCTACGAGCAGTACCTC.

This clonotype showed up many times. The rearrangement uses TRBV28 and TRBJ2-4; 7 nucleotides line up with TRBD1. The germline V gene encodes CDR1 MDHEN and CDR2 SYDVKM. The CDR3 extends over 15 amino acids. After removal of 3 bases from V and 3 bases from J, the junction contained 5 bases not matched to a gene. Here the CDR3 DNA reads TGTGCCAGCAGTTTGCCAGGGGGAGTCAAAAACATTCAGTACTTC. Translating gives CASSLPGGVKNIQYF.

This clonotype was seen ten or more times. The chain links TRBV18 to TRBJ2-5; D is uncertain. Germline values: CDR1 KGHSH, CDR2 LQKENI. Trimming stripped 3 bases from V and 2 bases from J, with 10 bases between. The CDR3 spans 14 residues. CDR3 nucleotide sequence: TGTGCCAGCTCACCCTATGGTACGCAAGAGACCCAGTACTTC. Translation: CASSPYGTQETQYF.